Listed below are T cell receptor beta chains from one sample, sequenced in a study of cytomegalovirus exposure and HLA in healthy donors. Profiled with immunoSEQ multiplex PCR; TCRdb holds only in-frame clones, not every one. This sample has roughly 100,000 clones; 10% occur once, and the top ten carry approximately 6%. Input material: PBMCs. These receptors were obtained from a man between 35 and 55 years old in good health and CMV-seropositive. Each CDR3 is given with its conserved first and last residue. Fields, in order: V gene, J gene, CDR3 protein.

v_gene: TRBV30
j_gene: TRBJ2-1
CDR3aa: CAWSARYEQFF

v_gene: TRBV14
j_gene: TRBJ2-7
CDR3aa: CASRRSGTPYEQYF

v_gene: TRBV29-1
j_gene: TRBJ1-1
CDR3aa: CSGSQGNTEAFF

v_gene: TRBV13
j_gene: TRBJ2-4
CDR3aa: CASSLAHQGARENIQYF

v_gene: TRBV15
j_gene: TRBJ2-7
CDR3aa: CATSRDPQGYSYEQYF

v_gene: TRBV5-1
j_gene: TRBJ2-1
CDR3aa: CASSFLDAGNYNEQFF

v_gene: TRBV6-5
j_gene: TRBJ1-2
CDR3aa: CASSYADRGGGYTF

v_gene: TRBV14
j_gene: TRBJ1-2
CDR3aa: CASSQGGGQSYGYTF

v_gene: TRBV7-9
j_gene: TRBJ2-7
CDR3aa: CASSPVPSSYEQYF

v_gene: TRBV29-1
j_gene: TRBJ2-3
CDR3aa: CSVEGRLTGNSDTQYF

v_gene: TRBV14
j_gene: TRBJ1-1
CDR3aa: CASSLWTGVGTEAFF

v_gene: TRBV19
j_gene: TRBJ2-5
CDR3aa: CASSALLAGEETQYF

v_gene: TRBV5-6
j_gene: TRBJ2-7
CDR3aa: CASSGGTVGFYEQYF

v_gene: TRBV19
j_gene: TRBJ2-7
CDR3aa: CASSLAGGSYEQYF

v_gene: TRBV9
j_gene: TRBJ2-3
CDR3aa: CASSVGLRGLGDTQYF

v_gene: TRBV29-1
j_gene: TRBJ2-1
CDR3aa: CSVEGRVAAHEQFF

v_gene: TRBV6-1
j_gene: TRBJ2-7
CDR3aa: CASSEWEDYEQYF

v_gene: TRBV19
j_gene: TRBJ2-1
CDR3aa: CASSITGGPDEQFF

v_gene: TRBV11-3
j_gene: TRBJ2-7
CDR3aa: CASSLVRELSYEQYF

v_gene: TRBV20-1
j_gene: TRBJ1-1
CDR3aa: CKGEMNTEAFF

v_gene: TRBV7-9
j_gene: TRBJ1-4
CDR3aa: CASSFGDRGEKLFF

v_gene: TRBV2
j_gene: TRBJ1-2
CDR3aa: CASRDAGQGRGNYGYTF

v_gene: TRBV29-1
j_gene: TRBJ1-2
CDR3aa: CSVELDRGEPIYGYTF

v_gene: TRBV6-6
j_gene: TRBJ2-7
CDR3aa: CASIQSPGYSYEQYF

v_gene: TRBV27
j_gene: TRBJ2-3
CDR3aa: CASSFLSSTDTQYF

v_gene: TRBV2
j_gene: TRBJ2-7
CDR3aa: CASFLGMGLEQYF

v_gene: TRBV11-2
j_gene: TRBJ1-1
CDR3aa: CASSTFRGSYTEAFF

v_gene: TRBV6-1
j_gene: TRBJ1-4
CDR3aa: CASTYREPNEKLFF

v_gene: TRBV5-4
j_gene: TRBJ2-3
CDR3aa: CASTQNPGYTQYF

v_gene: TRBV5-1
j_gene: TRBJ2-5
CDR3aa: CASSLERQETQYF

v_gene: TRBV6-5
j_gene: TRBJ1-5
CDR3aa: CASSYKGQGYQPQHF

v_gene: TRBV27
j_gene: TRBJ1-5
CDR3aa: CASSPDRGTQPQHF

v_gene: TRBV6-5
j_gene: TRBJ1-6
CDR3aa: CASNNRDSLGSPLHF

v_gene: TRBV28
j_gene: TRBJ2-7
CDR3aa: CASSYNYEQYF

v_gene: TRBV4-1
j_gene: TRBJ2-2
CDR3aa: CASSPPPGTSSTGEELFF

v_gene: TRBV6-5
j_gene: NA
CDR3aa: CASSFGTVVSYEQYF

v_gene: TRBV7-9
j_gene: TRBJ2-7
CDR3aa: CASSTGTGAAESSYEQYF

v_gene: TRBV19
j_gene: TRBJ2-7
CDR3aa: CASRIEAGGFYEQYF

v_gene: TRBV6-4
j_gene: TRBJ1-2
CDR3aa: CASRGDRGKGGYTF

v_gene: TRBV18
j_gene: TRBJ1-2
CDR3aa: CASSPAGYGYTF

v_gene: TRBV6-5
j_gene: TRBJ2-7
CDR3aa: CASRSIKAGVREQYF

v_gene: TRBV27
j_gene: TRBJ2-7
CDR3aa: CASSSQVPYEQYF

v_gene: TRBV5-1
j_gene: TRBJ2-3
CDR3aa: CAIHTDTQYF

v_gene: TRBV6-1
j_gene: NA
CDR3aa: CASSVGTSTSYEQYF

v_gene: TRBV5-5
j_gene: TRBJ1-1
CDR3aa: CASSLVQGVTEAFF

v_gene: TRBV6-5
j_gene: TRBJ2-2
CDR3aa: CASRTDRDTGELFF

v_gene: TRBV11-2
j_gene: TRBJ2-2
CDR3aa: CASSVPGTRVTGELFF

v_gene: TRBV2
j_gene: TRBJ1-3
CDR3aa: CASSEGRAGNTIYF

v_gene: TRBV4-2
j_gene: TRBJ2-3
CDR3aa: CASSIASGRAADTQYF

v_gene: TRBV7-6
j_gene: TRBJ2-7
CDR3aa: CASSLAEPYEQYF

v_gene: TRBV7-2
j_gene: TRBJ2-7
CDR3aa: CASSNTSGSSYEQYF

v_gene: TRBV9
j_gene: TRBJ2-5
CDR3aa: CASSLRGGEYQETQYF

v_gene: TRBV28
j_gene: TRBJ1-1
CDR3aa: CASSRSGSNTEAFF

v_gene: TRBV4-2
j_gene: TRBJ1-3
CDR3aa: CASSQTGTGSSGNTIYF

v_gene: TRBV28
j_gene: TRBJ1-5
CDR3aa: CASSKGQNQPQHF